One and the same sample provided the 3 T cell receptor beta chains below, sequenced in a study of cytomegalovirus exposure and HLA in healthy donors (dated by TCRdb to 2015 to 2018). The library was generated by the immunoSEQ multiplex PCR assay. A mixture of 60 forward primers for TCR Vbeta segments and 13 reverse primers for TCR Jbeta segments was used in the multiplex PCR. TCRdb retrieved this table from immuneACCESS and kept in-frame rearrangements only. Not all clones are present; in checked studies, unresolved V genes account for under half, and no reason is known for the remainder. The sample yields more than 150,000 clones; around three quarters were counted once. The ten most abundant clones make up 1% of the sample. Sequencing was done on a sample of PBMCs. These receptor sequences come from a woman in her 50s in good health and CMV-seropositive.

The chain is built from TRBV28 and TRBJ1-2, with 8 bases matching TRBD1. CDR1 MDHEN and CDR2 SYDVKM come from the germline V gene. This CDR3 has 16 amino acids. Losses at the gene ends were 6 bases for V and 5 bases for J; bases not matched to a gene: 14. The CDR3 DNA is TGTGCCAGCAGCCAGGGGAGCAGGGGGCGGGGGTATGGCTACACCTTC. Translating it yields CASSQGSRGRGYGYTF.

The J gene is TRBJ2-1, the V gene TRBV9, with D hard to call. The germline gives CDR1 SGDLS, CDR2 YYNGEE. The V end lost 3 bases, the J end lost 6 bases, and 16 bases lay between the germline ends. The CDR3 consists of 15 residues. The DNA for the CDR3 is TGTGCCAGCAGCGGCCGAAGAGGCGTTAGCAATGAGCAGTTCTTC. Its translation: CASSGRRGVSNEQFF. Filled out from reference TRBV9 and TRBJ2-1, the complete variable domain reads DSGVTQTPKHLITATGQRVTLRCSPRSGDLSVYWYQQSLDQGLQFLIQYYNGEERAKGNILERFSAQQFPDLHSELNLSSLELGDSALYFCASSGRRGVSNEQFFGPGTRLTVL.

The genes are TRBV28 and TRBJ1-6, with 10 bases that match TRBD1. The CDR3 is 16 amino acids. Trimming cost V 6 bases and J 5 bases; bases outside gene matches: 7. From germline, CDR1 is MDHEN and CDR2 SYDVKM. CDR3: CASSAAGTGDNSPLHF. The DNA for the CDR3 is TGTGCCAGCAGCGCCGCGGGGACAGGGGATAATTCACCCCTCCACTTT.